This TCR beta chain was captured in a study of regulatory T cells in long-lasting Graves disease. This clonotype was recorded only once. Time point of the sample: persistent/refractory GD, antithyroid drugs over 5 years with positive TRAb. Following extraction of RNA from PBMCs, that RNA was used to make the TCR library. Unmatched junction bases numbered 11, after V lost 3 bases and J lost 2 bases. The germline V gene has CDR1 LGHDT and CDR2 YNNKEL (reference sequence). The CDR3 totals 17 residues. With iRepertoire HTBI primers and Arm-PCR of CDR3 regions, TCR beta libraries were built. TCRdb recomputed calls from the multiplex PCR reads with MiXCR, one row per CDR3 protein. The table records 600,000 to 850,000 distinct CDR3 sequences, about 30% of them present only once.

The chain uses TRBV3-1 and TRBJ2-5; 8 bases are a match to TRBD2. This TCR was sampled from a female donor with Graves disease. Sequencing was performed on peripheral blood mononuclear cells (PBMCs), taken when the disease was refractory, from a patient treated with antithyroid drugs. Here the CDR3 reads CASSQLSSGAFQETQYF. In DNA, the CDR3 is TGTGCCAGCAGCCAGCTGAGTAGCGGGGCATTTCAAGAGACCCAGTACTTC.